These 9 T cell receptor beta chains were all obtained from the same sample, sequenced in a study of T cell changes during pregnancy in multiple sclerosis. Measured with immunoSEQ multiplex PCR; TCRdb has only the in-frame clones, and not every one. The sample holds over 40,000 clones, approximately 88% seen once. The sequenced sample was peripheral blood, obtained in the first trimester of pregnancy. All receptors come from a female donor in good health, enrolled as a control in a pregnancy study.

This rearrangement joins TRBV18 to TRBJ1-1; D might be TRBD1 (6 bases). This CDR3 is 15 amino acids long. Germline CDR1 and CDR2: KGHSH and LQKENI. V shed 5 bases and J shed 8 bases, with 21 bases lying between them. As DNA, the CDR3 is TGTGCCAGCTCAGGAGGTACAGGGATCCCCACCGAAGCTTTCTTT. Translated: CASSGGTGIPTEAFF.

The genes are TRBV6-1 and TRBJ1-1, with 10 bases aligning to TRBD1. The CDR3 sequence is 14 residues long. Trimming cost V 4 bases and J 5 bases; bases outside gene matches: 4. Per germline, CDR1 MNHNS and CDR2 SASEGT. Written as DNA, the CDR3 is TGTGCCAGCAGTGCCGGGACAGGGGAGACTGAAGCTTTCTTT. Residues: CASSAGTGETEAFF.

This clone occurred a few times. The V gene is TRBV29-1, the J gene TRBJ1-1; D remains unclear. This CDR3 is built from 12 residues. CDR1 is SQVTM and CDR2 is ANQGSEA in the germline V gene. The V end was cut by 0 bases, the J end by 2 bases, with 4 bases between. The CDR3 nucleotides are TGCAGCGTTGAAGATCTAAACACTGAAGCTTTCTTT. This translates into CSVEDLNTEAFF.

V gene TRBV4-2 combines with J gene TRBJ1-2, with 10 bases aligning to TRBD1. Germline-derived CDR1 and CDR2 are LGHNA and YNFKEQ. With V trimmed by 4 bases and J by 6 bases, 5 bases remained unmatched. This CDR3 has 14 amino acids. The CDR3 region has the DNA TGTGCCAGCAGCCCCCTTGGGACAGGGGATGGCTACACCTTC. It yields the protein CASSPLGTGDGYTF.

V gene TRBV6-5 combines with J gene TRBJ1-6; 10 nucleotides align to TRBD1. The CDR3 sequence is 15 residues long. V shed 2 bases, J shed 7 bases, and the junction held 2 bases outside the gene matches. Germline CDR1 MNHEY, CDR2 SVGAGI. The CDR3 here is CASSYGTGENSPLHF. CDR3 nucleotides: TGTGCCAGCAGTTACGGGACAGGGGAAAATTCACCCCTCCACTTT.

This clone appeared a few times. The CDR3 DNA is TGTGCCAGCAGGGACAGGGGGGAGTCGTACGAGCAGTACTTC. It encodes CASRDRGESYEQYF. The chain joins TRBV19 to TRBJ2-7, with TRBD1 matching over 11 bases. This CDR3 comprises 14 residues. Germline V CDR1 and CDR2: LNHDA, SQIVND (reference sequence). The V gene end was trimmed by 9 bases and the J gene end by 4 bases; junction bases not matched to a gene: 8.

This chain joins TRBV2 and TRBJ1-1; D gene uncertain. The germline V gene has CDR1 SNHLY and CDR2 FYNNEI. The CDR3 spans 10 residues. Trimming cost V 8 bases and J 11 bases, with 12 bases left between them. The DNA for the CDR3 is TGTGCCAGCTGGGCGCTTCTGGCTTTCTTT. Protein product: CASWALLAFF.

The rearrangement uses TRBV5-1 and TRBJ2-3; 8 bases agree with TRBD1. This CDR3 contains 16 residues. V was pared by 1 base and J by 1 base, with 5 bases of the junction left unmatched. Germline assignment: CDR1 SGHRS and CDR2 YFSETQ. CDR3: CASSLQGARGTDTQYF. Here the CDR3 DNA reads TGCGCCAGCAGCTTGCAGGGGGCGCGGGGCACAGATACGCAGTATTTT. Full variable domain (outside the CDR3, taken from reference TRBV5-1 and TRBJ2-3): KAGVTQTPRYLIKTRGQQVTLSCSPISGHRSVSWYQQTPGQGLQFLFEYFSETQRNKGNFPGRFSGRQFSNSRSEMNVSTLELGDSALYLCASSLQGARGTDTQYFGPGTRLTVL.

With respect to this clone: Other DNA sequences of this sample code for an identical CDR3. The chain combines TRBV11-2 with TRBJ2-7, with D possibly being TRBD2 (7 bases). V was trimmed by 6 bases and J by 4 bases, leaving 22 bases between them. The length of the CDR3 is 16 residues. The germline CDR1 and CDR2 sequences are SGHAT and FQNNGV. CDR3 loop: CASSYRAGARPYEQYF. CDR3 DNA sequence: TGTGCCAGCAGTTATAGGGCGGGGGCCCGCCCTTACGAGCAGTACTTC.